Following are 20 T cell receptor beta chains from one sample sequenced in a study of T-cell reconstitution after alpha-beta-depleted transplantation in children. The authors prepared the TCRbeta library with unique molecular identifiers. TCRdb redid the calling of the PCR reads with MiXCR, one entry per CDR3 protein. Of a few hundred thousand distinct CDR3 sequences listed, over 20% were seen once; the top ten hold 30% to 40%. The source was PBMCs, collected before TCRalphabeta/CD19-depleted stem cell transplant. These TCRs come from a boy under three years old with Wiskott-Aldrich syndrome, due to receive a stem cell transplant.

The chain couples TRBV20-1 to TRBJ1-1; D is undetermined. This CDR3 contains 12 residues. Germline-derived CDR1 and CDR2 are DFQATT and SNEGSKA (reference sequence). The germline V and J ends were trimmed by 2 bases and 5 bases, with 9 bases remaining between them. CDR3 sequence (DNA): TGCAGTGCTAGACGGCGGTCGACTGAAGCTTTCTTT. Amino acids: CSARRRSTEAFF.

This clonotype was observed a few times. Here the CDR3 DNA reads TGTGCCAGTAGTATAATGGAAGGACGGACAGGGGGCTACGAGCAGTACTTC. Translated: CASSIMEGRTGGYEQYF. The rearrangement links TRBV19 to TRBJ2-7, with 10 bases identical to TRBD1. The CDR3 totals 17 residues. The germline gives CDR1 LNHDA, CDR2 SQIVND (reference sequence). The V segment lost 2 bases and the J segment 3 bases; nucleotides outside the gene matches: 10.

This chain links TRBV12-3 or TRBV12-4 with TRBJ2-1; D is perhaps TRBD2 (6 bases). The V end lost 0 bases, the J end lost 1 base, and 13 bases lay between the germline ends. This CDR3 has 17 residues. CDR3 nucleotides: TGTGCCAGCAGTTTAGCGGGAGGCCCCCATTCCTACAATGAGCAGTTCTTC. Translating it yields CASSLAGGPHSYNEQFF.

This clonotype was observed a few times. The rearrangement joins TRBV7-3 to TRBJ2-3; tentative D call: TRBD2 (7 bases). The germline V gene has CDR1 SGHTA and CDR2 FQGTGA. The ends were cut back, 5 bases at V and 1 base at J, with 16 bases in the middle. This CDR3 has 16 residues. The CDR3 sequence: CASSPGAGAGTDTQYF. CDR3 DNA: TGTGCCAGCAGCCCAGGGGCGGGAGCGGGCACAGATACGCAGTATTTT.

In its sample, this clonotype was seen a few times. The V and J genes are TRBV24-1 and TRBJ2-2; D is uncertain. This CDR3 has 18 residues. Deletions cut 3 bases from V and 3 bases from J, with 19 bases between. CDR1 is KGHDR and CDR2 is SFDVKD in the germline V gene. The CDR3: CATSDSTIKTRDTGELFF. CDR3 sequence (DNA): TGTGCCACCAGTGATAGCACCATAAAGACGCGAGACACCGGGGAGCTGTTTTTT.

The gene calls are TRBV6-5 and TRBJ2-3; 12 bases map to TRBD2. CDR1 and CDR2 from the germline V gene are MNHEY and SVGAGI. This CDR3 region has 14 residues. Trimming removed 4 bases from V and 5 bases from J; junction bases left unmatched: 1. The DNA of the CDR3 is TGTGCCAGCAGTTCTAGCGGGAGGGAAGATACGCAGTATTTT. The encoded protein is CASSSSGREDTQYF.

The gene calls are TRBV5-4 and TRBJ2-7; D remains unclear. V lost 3 bases, J lost 5 bases, and 18 bases lay in between. CDR3 length equals 15 residues. Germline CDR1 is SGHNT and CDR2 is YYREEE (reference sequence). CDR3: CASSSRTGFLHEQYF. Written as DNA, the CDR3 is TGTGCCAGCAGCTCCCGGACGGGCTTCCTACACGAGCAGTACTTC.

J is TRBJ2-1 and V is TRBV7-2; tentatively, D is TRBD2 (5 bases). Per the germline V gene, CDR1 is SGHTA and CDR2 is FQGNSA. CDR3 length: 13 residues. Trimming took 2 bases from V and 14 from J, leaving 16 bases between them. The CDR3 reads CASSLNVEGTKFF. In DNA, the CDR3 is TGTGCCAGCAGCTTAAATGTCGAGGGAACGAAGTTCTTC. The variable domain in full, with the rest retrieved from reference TRBV7-2 and TRBJ2-1, is GAGVSQSPSNKVTEKGKDVELRCDPISGHTALYWYRQSLGQGLEFLIYFQGNSAPDKSGLPSDRFSAERTGGSVSTLTIQRTQQEDSAVYLCASSLNVEGTKFFGPGTRLTVL.

The table lists this clonotype with a few counts. The chain uses TRBV14 and TRBJ2-1; 13 bases match TRBD2. Per the germline V gene, CDR1 is SGHDN and CDR2 is FVKESK. The CDR3 extends over 15 amino acids. The V segment lost 4 bases and the J segment 11 bases; nucleotides outside the gene matches: 8. The chain's CDR3 is CASSLWTSGRRKQFF. In nucleotides, the CDR3 is TGTGCCAGCAGCCTCTGGACTAGCGGGAGAAGGAAGCAGTTCTTC.

The chain links TRBV12-3 or TRBV12-4 to TRBJ2-2; 7 positions match TRBD1. The CDR3 spans 16 residues. V trimming: 7 bases; J trimming: 5 bases; junction bases outside the gene matches: 13. CDR3 protein: CASTTRPGQQTGELFF. Written as DNA, the CDR3 is TGTGCCAGCACCACACGACCGGGACAGCAGACCGGGGAGCTGTTTTTT.

V gene TRBV7-9 combines with J gene TRBJ2-2, with D unclear. The CDR3 loop spans 16 amino acids. Trimming removed 0 bases from V and 1 base from J, with 9 bases in between. The germline gives CDR1 SEHNR, CDR2 FQNEAQ (reference sequence). The CDR3 spells CASSLAKIMNTGELFF. For the CDR3, the DNA is TGTGCCAGCAGCTTAGCGAAGATAATGAACACCGGGGAGCTGTTTTTT. Filled out from reference TRBV7-9 and TRBJ2-2, the complete variable domain reads DTGVSQNPRHKITKRGQNVTFRCDPISEHNRLYWYRQTLGQGPEFLTYFQNEAQLEKSRLLSDRFSAERPKGSFSTLEIQRTEQGDSAMYLCASSLAKIMNTGELFFGEGSRLTVL.

This clonotype turned up a few times. The chain employs TRBV10-3 and TRBJ2-2; D possibly matches TRBD1 or TRBD2 (6 bases each). Trimming removed 3 bases from V and 6 bases from J, with 14 bases in between. The CDR3 extends over 15 amino acids. Looked up from germline, CDR1 is ENHRY and CDR2 is SYGVKD. DNA for the CDR3: TGTGCCATCAGTGATGGGGGGCTCGGGGCCGGGGAGCTGTTTTTT. It translates to CAISDGGLGAGELFF.

V is TRBV5-1 and J is TRBJ2-3, with TRBD1 matching 9 bases. This CDR3 has 16 amino acids. The trim removed 0 bases at V and 4 bases at J, leaving 6 bases unmatched. The germline V gene has CDR1 SGHRS and CDR2 YFSETQ. Here the CDR3 DNA reads TGCGCCAGCAGCTTGGTAACAGGGGGCACCGCAGATACGCAGTATTTT. Amino acids: CASSLVTGGTADTQYF.

J is TRBJ2-2 and V is TRBV5-1; 9 positions agree with TRBD2. J lost 6 bases, V lost 3 bases, and 6 bases had no gene match. CDR1 is SGHRS and CDR2 is YFSETQ in the germline V gene. The CDR3 totals 15 residues. CDR3 bases: TGCGCCAGCAGCTCGGGACTAGCTGTATCCGGGGAGCTGTTTTTT. Amino acid sequence: CASSSGLAVSGELFF.

This clonotype showed up just a few times. This sequence joins TRBV6-5 and TRBJ2-7; 10 nucleotides line up with TRBD2. The CDR3 consists of 16 residues. Trimming took 4 bases from V and 5 from J; bases not matched to a gene: 11. Germline V gives CDR1 MNHEY, CDR2 SVGAGI. CDR3 DNA: TGTGCCAGCAGTTTCAAGGCTAGCGGGAGTCGCAACGAGCAGTACTTC. Protein sequence: CASSFKASGSRNEQYF.

The chain employs TRBV12-3 or TRBV12-4 and TRBJ2-7; perhaps D is TRBD1 or TRBD2 (6 bases each). The CDR3 is 14 amino acids. Trimming stripped 6 bases from V and 2 bases from J, with 14 bases between. CDR3 nucleotide sequence: TGTGCCAGCAGCGAAGCCCGGGGGCCCTACGAGCAGTACTTC. It specifies CASSEARGPYEQYF.

This chain connects TRBV5-1 to TRBJ2-1; 10 nucleotides line up with TRBD2. Trimming took 4 bases from V and 5 from J; bases not matched to a gene: 9. The germline gives CDR1 SGHRS, CDR2 YFSETQ. The CDR3 is 16 residues long. The CDR3 sequence is CASSLIAGGHNNEQFF. CDR3 in DNA: TGCGCCAGCAGCCTAATAGCGGGAGGCCACAACAATGAGCAGTTCTTC.

This clonotype was observed a handful of times. The CDR3 nucleotides read TGTGCCAGCAGTTATACAACAGGGGGCGGTTCACCCCTCCACTTT. This gives the protein CASSYTTGGGSPLHF. The rearrangement uses TRBV7-3 and TRBJ1-6; 9 bases map to TRBD1. CDR3 length: 15 residues. In germline, CDR1 is SGHTA, CDR2 FQGTGA. The junction had 9 bases not matched to a gene; V was cut back by 6 bases and J by 9 bases. Full variable domain (missing parts from reference TRBV7-3 and TRBJ1-6): GAGVSQTPSNKVTEKGKYVELRCDPISGHTALYWYRQSLGQGPEFLIYFQGTGAADDSGLPNDRFFAVRPEGSVSTLKIQRTERGDSAVYLCASSYTTGGGSPLHFGNGTRLTVT.

This chain joins TRBV5-1 and TRBJ2-1; TRBD1 might be the D (5 bases). Trimming removed 3 bases from V and 2 bases from J, with 12 bases in between. This CDR3 region has 15 residues. Germline CDR1 SGHRS, CDR2 YFSETQ. CDR3 bases: TGCGCCAGCAGCTCCCCAGGGATCCCCTACAATGAGCAGTTCTTC. As protein: CASSSPGIPYNEQFF.

This chain uses TRBV6-6 with TRBJ2-5; 7 bases are a match to TRBD2. The CDR3 consists of 13 residues. Germline CDR1 MNHNY, CDR2 SVGAGI (reference sequence). V was clipped by 4 bases and J by 4 bases; unmatched bases: 3. The CDR3 is CASSSGTTETQYF. CDR3 DNA: TGTGCCAGCAGTTCCGGGACTACAGAGACCCAGTACTTC.